This TCR beta chain was profiled in a study of shared clonotypes between healthy human individuals (dated by TCRdb to 2018 to 2021). For the wider study: Two women and a few men aged 18 to 49 years were included in the cohort. To increase sequencing depth and limit assay-specific biases, TCR repertoire library preparation and sequencing were carried out by different laboratories using diverse techniques. Per donor, three plates each were used for CD4 naive and CD4 memory, two for CD8 naive, and one for CD8 memory. Each donor's leukapheresis produced roughly between roughly 0.9 and 9 billion PBMCs. To estimate repertoire size and how much clonotypes are shared between individuals, the study performed deep sequencing of blood TCR repertoires from about five healthy adults. What the work shows at the level of the full study, not this receptor alone: Because the study included only a small number of donors, the genetic and exposure-history diversity represented was limited. Pairwise subsampling led to the expectation that sequencing depth would affect the degree of clonotype sharing among donors. Clonotypes shared by all four sorted-subset donors showed higher generation probabilities than non-shared clonotypes. Sampling was restricted to blood, and TCR repertoires in tissues likely differ from the TCR repertoires found in blood. Incomplete sequencing was indicated by rarefaction of sorted-subset datasets, despite the large sequencing depth. Estimated clonotype richness was generally larger for naive than for memory subsets. About 5% of naive CD4, 3.5% of naive CD8, 2.3% of memory CD4, and around 0.4% of memory CD8 clonotypes were shared across four donors.

V loses 10 bases, J loses 2 bases, and the germline ends lie 15 bases apart. The CDR3 measures 13 amino acids from cysteine to phenylalanine. The retained sequence is limited to the CDR3, 39 bases, with the frame set at the first base. The CDR1 and CDR2 encoded by the germline V gene are MDHEN and SYDVKM. A word on this clone: What this receptor recognizes is not known. No qualities accompany the bases; no much larger clone lies one base away.

TCR CDR3 regions were amplified from genomic DNA by multiplex PCR using the deep immunoSEQ assay. For each cell subset, the extracted genomic DNA was distributed evenly across all wells of several immunoSEQ 96-well plates, and each plate served as one replicate. For sorted subsets, approximately 190 ng of genomic DNA, equivalent to 30,000 or so T cell genomes, went into each replicate PCR. Purified libraries were quantified with a Qubit 3.0 fluorometer, sized on a Bioanalyzer 2100, and re-quantified with the KAPA Library Quantification kit. A separate single-read 150-cycle Illumina NextSeq 550 flow cell was used to sequence each immunoSEQ 96-well plate. The study's processing was this. The immunoSEQ output contained only junctional sequences without quality scores, so filtering could not match that applied to full-length reads. To assign V/J genes and CDR3, sequences were annotated against IMGT germline references using PyIR, a Python wrapper for IgBLAST v1.9. Any read was removed if the V/J assignment was weak (E-value above 1e-6), the CDR3 was missing, or the read contained stop codons, out-of-frame junctions, or ambiguous translated residues. V3J clonotypes were defined as sequences sharing the same inferred V gene, J gene, and CDR3 amino acid sequence. The percentage overlap between two repertoires was calculated by dividing the number of shared unique clonotypes by the size of the smaller repertoire. Richness of each repertoire was evaluated using RTK rarefaction, the Chao1 estimator, and Recon v2.1 estimates of unobserved clonotypes. For all TCRbeta clonotypes obtained by the gDNA method from four donors, generation probabilities were computed with OLGA. What TCRdb holds here is the immuneACCESS table cut down to in-frame rearrangements. Part of the clones is not present; checked against another copy, under half of the missing clones reflect an unresolved V gene, and the others are unexplained. D and trimming come from the DNA, and the V and J calls and clone size come from that table. The sample profile shows some 100,000 clones; 68% of them were found once. The ten largest clones add up to about 22% of the sample.

The donors were healthy, HIV-negative adults who had no recently reported acute infections or vaccinations. Every donor was a Caucasian adult living in Nashville, Tennessee, USA. CD8 memory samples consisted of magnetically selected CD45RO+ cells combined with CCR7-negative CD45RA+ effector memory (TemRA) cells. Blood was collected by leukapheresis, and PBMCs were isolated by Ficoll-Histopaque density gradient centrifugation and then cryopreserved in liquid nitrogen vapor phase. Analytical flow cytometry was used to check the purity and quantity of each magnetically sorted T cell population. Genomic DNA was isolated from every sorted fraction and measured by UV absorbance on a Nanodrop 2000c.

Recombination connected TRBV28 to TRBJ2-7, and TRBD2 may be the D gene, going by 6 matching bases. Sequencing was performed on memory CD8+ T cells sorted from blood. What this sample's cell subset or site label stands for: CD45RO+ cells pooled with CCR7-negative TemRA cells. The TCR was taken from a woman aged 25 to 39 in good health. The DNA sequence follows: TGTGCCACCCGGGACTTTCTAACCTACGAGCAGTACTTC. This encodes CATRDFLTYEQYF.